The entry below gives a single T cell receptor (beta chain) sequence along with its context. Its antigen remains unknown. Trimming left V 5 bases short and J 5 bases short, with 21 bases between. CDR3 length: 16 residues. CDR1 and CDR2 from the germline V gene are MDHEN and SYDVKM. This table comes from immunoSEQ multiplex PCR, and its TCRdb copy is limited to in-frame clones, with some not included. Among over 65,000 clones listed, approximately 80% were seen once. This record comes from a study of OX40 agonist ivuxolimab in advanced cancers. Turning to the study itself: Males comprised roughly four fifths of the group, whose mean age was approximately 60 years (range 23 to 79).

Findings and limits, study-wide: CD4+ and CD8+ blood T cells expanded clonally by week 6 at 0.1 to 3.0 mg/kg.

The J gene is TRBJ1-2, the V gene TRBV28; D call uncertain. The material was CD4+ or CD8+ T cells sorted from blood, obtained in a trial of the OX40 agonist ivuxolimab. The source of this sequence is an adult with an advanced solid tumor such as melanoma, head and neck, liver or kidney cancer. CDR3 DNA: TGTGCCAGCAGTCGCCGGTACAGCACGGTCTTTTATGGCTACACCTTC. Its protein is CASSRRYSTVFYGYTF.